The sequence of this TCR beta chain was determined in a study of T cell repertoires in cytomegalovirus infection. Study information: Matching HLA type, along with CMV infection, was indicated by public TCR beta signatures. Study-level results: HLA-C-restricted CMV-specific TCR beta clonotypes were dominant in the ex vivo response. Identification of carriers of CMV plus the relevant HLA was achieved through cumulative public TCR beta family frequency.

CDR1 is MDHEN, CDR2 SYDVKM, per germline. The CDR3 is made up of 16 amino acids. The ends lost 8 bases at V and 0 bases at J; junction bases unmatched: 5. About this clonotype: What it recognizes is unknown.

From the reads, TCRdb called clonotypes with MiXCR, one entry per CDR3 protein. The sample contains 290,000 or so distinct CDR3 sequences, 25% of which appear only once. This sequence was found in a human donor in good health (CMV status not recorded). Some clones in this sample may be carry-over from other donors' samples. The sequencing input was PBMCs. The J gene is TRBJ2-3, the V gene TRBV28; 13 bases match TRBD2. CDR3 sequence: CASGLAGAPSTDTQYF. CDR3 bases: TGTGCCAGCGGACTAGCGGGGGCCCCTAGCACAGATACGCAGTATTTT.